Listed below are T cell receptor beta chains from one sample, sequenced in a study of blood T cells in healthy people across ages. TCRdb itself ran the 5' RACE reads through MiXCR, one entry per CDR3 protein. The table has more than 1,400,000 distinct CDR3 sequences, roughly 45% seen once. The sample consisted of blood. The receptors were gathered from a young woman in good health. Both conserved end residues are part of each CDR3.

V gene	CDR3 protein
TRBV12-3/TRBV12-4	CASSQGAAGYNEQYF
TRBV5-1	CASLGQDNTEAFF
TRBV20-1	CSARPSGARLHTIYF
TRBV9	CASRPGTSGANEQFF
TRBV4-1	CASSQTSGVSPRNEQYF
TRBV7-7	CARAKSPGRAGGLLQETQYF
TRBV7-2	CASSLTSLLDNEQFF
TRBV5-5	CASSFGGRAAETQYF
TRBV27	CASSFLGDNEQFF
TRBV4-2	CASSQDVDGYTF
TRBV27	CASSLFGQSTDTQYF
TRBV19	CASSVSAGGSTYEQYF
TRBV14	CASSQGHYGSKETQYF
TRBV5-1	CASSLVGQGITDTQYF
TRBV20-1	CSAIQRPNYNEQYF
TRBV5-5	CASSLALRLGNNEQFF
TRBV24-1	CATSDFLTTNTGELFF
TRBV5-1	CASSLVQGVIQNYGYTF
TRBV3-1	CASSLRGTGLVEQYF
TRBV5-1	CASCRTGDSYEQYF
TRBV9	CASSALAGLSTDTQYF
TRBV5-4	CASSRTSGDHEQYF
TRBV14	CASSQIVDQRGSYNEQFF
TRBV29-1	CSVKGKDGYTF
TRBV20-1	CSARDLTSGWADTQYF
TRBV29-1	CSVEARGDRVTGELFF
TRBV6-5	CASSWGKSGGEENTF
TRBV20-1	CSATPGGDYNEQFF
TRBV5-1	CASSLGLAGGELFF
TRBV13	CASSSPRFGSYNEQFF
TRBV4-1	CASSQGPGGYGYTF
TRBV7-2	CASSPPGLAGASTQYF
TRBV4-3	CASTLNQNTEAFF